This TCR beta chain is from a study of cytomegalovirus exposure and HLA in healthy donors. It was with 60 Vbeta and 13 Jbeta primers that the PCR ran. Clones were sequenced by immunoSEQ multiplex PCR, and TCRdb holds only the in-frame ones, with some missing. Of 150,000 to 190,000 clones listed, around 74% were seen once; the top ten hold around 1.4%. This clone was counted ten times or more. Its antigen is currently unknown. The CDR3 is 12 residues long. V shed 3 bases and J shed 6 bases, with 9 bases lying between them. Germline CDR1 is SGHTA and CDR2 is FQGNSA. General study results and limits: Follow-up analysis seemed to connect common viral pathogens with several of the most significant clusters identified.

It was healthy bone marrow donors who served as donors. This receptor was taken from a man aged 18 to 30 in good health and CMV-seronegative. Material: PBMCs. V usage is TRBV7-2 and J usage is TRBJ2-7; unclear D gene. CDR3 sequence (DNA): TGTGCCAGCAGCTTTCAGCAGCGCGAGCAGTACTTC. Translating gives CASSFQQREQYF.